Below are 17 T cell receptor beta chains sequenced from a single sample in a study of read filtering for tumor transcriptome and immune sequencing. From about 400 ng of RNA, a library with molecular barcoded alpha/delta and beta/gamma adaptors was made. Each CDR3 protein is one row after TCRdb ran MiXCR on the reads. The sample records about 24,000 distinct CDR3 sequences, 20% to 25% being singletons. The sequenced sample was a population of CD138-negative cells sorted from bone marrow. These receptors all stem from a donor at least 40 years old with multiple myeloma.

The J gene is TRBJ2-1, the V gene TRBV20-1; D possibly matches TRBD1 or TRBD2 (6 bases each). Looked up from germline, CDR1 is DFQATT and CDR2 is SNEGSKA (reference sequence). CDR3 length: 12 residues. The germline V and J ends were trimmed by 6 bases and 8 bases, with 14 bases remaining between them. The CDR3 sequence: CSAGGSWDEQFF. DNA of the CDR3: TGCAGTGCCGGGGGCAGTTGGGATGAGCAGTTCTTC.

This clonotype was recorded many times. This chain uses TRBV6-2 or TRBV6-3 with TRBJ2-1; D is uncertain. The germline CDR1 and CDR2 sequences are MNHEY and SVGEGT. Trimming removed 6 bases at V and 0 bases at J, with 9 bases between. CDR3 length: 14 amino acids. The CDR3 sequence is CASRSLSSYNEQFF. Written as DNA, the CDR3 is TGTGCCAGCAGAAGCTTGAGCTCCTACAATGAGCAGTTCTTC.

This clonotype was counted at least ten times. The chain joins TRBV6-5 to TRBJ1-3; 9 bases are shared with TRBD1. The CDR3 consists of 13 residues. J was trimmed by 4 bases and V by 10 bases; bases with no gene match: 5. Looked up from germline, CDR1 is MNHEY and CDR2 is SVGAGI. In nucleotides, the CDR3 is TGTGCCACCTGGGACAGGGCGGGAAACACCATATATTTT. Translated, it gives CATWDRAGNTIYF.

The CDR3 sequence is CASSTQGSYEQYF. The CDR3 DNA reads TGTGCCAGCAGCACCCAGGGCTCCTACGAGCAGTACTTC. This sequence joins TRBV9 and TRBJ2-7, with D possibly TRBD1 on 5 matching bases. The V end was cut by 4 bases, the J end by 0 bases, with 8 bases between. Germline-derived CDR1 and CDR2 are SGDLS and YYNGEE. This CDR3 is built from 13 residues.

This clonotype was counted many times. This sequence joins TRBV30 and TRBJ2-3; 8 bases agree with TRBD1. Germline V CDR1 and CDR2: GTSNPN, SVGIG (reference sequence). This CDR3 has 18 residues. V lost 0 bases, J lost 4 bases, and 15 bases stayed unmatched. The CDR3 loop reads CAWSVPRGRASSADTQYF. The CDR3 DNA sequence: TGTGCCTGGAGTGTACCCAGGGGGCGCGCATCTAGCGCAGATACGCAGTATTTT. Full variable domain (remainder filled in from reference TRBV30 and TRBJ2-3): SQTIHQWPATLVQPVGSPLSLECTVEGTSNPNLYWYRQAAGRGLQLLFYSVGIGQISSEVPQNLSASRPQDRQFILSSKKLLLSDSGFYLCAWSVPRGRASSADTQYFGPGTRLTVL.

The table lists this clonotype with many counts. The chain uses TRBV4-1 and TRBJ2-2; D unresolved. The CDR3 runs to 16 residues. The ends were cut back, 0 bases at V and 4 bases at J, with 12 bases in the middle. The V gene's germline CDR1 is MGHRA and CDR2 YSYEKL. CDR3 DNA: TGCGCCAGCAGCCAAGAGGCGGCAGGTGGCACCGGGGAGCTGTTTTTT. This translates into CASSQEAAGGTGELFF.

Points on this clonotype: A much larger clonotype is one base distant, so this may be a read error. This sequence joins TRBV29-1 and TRBJ1-5, with D possibly being TRBD1 (6 bases). Germline assignment: CDR1 SQVTM and CDR2 ANQGSEA. The V and J ends lost 2 bases and 4 bases respectively, with 9 bases between them. CDR3 size: 13 residues. CDR3 sequence: CSVELGANQPQHF. The CDR3 DNA reads TGCAGCGTTGAATTGGGGGCTAATCAGCCCCAGCATTTT.

Remarks on this clonotype: A much larger clone differs from this one at a single base, so this may be a read error. Since the CDR3 does not end with the conserved phenylalanine or tryptophan, this likely comes from a read error. This rearrangement joins TRBV5-1 to TRBJ1-1; D gene ambiguous. In germline, CDR1 is SGHRS, CDR2 YFSETQ. V was cut by 0 bases and J by 4 bases, with 7 bases left in between. The CDR3 has 13 amino acids. The CDR3 nucleotides read TGCGCCAGCAGCTTGGCAGCGCCCACTGAAGCTTTCTTA. Protein product: CASSLAAPTEAFL.

This clonotype was found many times. The rearrangement joins TRBV11-3 to TRBJ1-1; 10 positions match TRBD1. Germline V gene lookup returns CDR1 SGHNT and CDR2 YENEEA. V was pared by 5 bases and J by 2 bases, with 8 bases of the junction left unmatched. The CDR3 has 16 residues. The CDR3 DNA sequence: TGTGCCAGCAGCCACGGACAGGGGGAAGGTAACACTGAAGCTTTCTTT. It encodes CASSHGQGEGNTEAFF.

In its sample, this clonotype was seen many times. The chain couples TRBV20-1 to TRBJ2-1; 11 bases are shared with TRBD2. With V trimmed by 3 bases and J by 7 bases, 8 bases remained unmatched. Germline CDR1 DFQATT, CDR2 SNEGSKA (reference sequence). The CDR3 is made up of 15 amino acids. In DNA form, the CDR3 reads TGCAGTGCTAGGGCGACTAGCGGGATTACGAATGAGCAGTTCTTC. Its translation is CSARATSGITNEQFF.

This chain uses TRBV5-6 with TRBJ1-1, with D unresolved. The germline CDR1 and CDR2 sequences are SGHDT and YYEEEE. This CDR3 has 12 residues. Trimming shortened V by 4 bases and J by 4 bases, and 8 bases separated the two germline ends. The CDR3: CASSDVLTEAFF. CDR3 bases: TGTGCCAGCAGCGACGTGCTCACTGAAGCTTTCTTT.

The chain is built from TRBV29-1 and TRBJ1-3; D not certain. Germline lookup yields CDR1 SQVTM and CDR2 ANQGSEA. The CDR3 sequence is 11 residues long. The V end lost 3 bases, the J end lost 2 bases, and 2 bases lay between the germline ends. CDR3 protein: CSVDTGNTIYF. DNA for the CDR3: TGCAGCGTTGATACTGGAAACACCATATATTTT.

This clonotype was seen at least ten times. V and J are TRBV4-1 and TRBJ2-7; D is possibly TRBD2 (5 bases). CDR1 is MGHRA and CDR2 is YSYEKL in the germline V gene. V was trimmed by 5 bases and J by 0 bases, leaving 14 bases between them. The CDR3 covers 15 residues. In DNA, the CDR3 is TGCGCCAGCAGCAAAGGTGGGAGCTACTCCTACGAGCAGTACTTC. Encoded protein: CASSKGGSYSYEQYF.

This clonotype was counted ten times or more. This chain joins TRBV10-3 and TRBJ1-1; unclear D gene. The CDR3 is 13 residues long. Germline CDR1 and CDR2: ENHRY and SYGVKD. Trimming took 6 bases from V and 6 from J, leaving 14 bases between them. The CDR3 DNA reads TGTGCCATCAGAAACGACAAGGTTGCTGAAGCTTTCTTT. Translation: CAIRNDKVAEAFF.

This clonotype ranks as large. The rearrangement uses TRBV15 and TRBJ2-5, with D possibly matching TRBD2 (6 bases). This CDR3 is 13 amino acids long. V dropped 2 bases and J dropped 5 bases, with 9 bases sitting between them. Germline V lookup: CDR1 LNHNV, CDR2 YYDKDF (reference sequence). The CDR3 region has the DNA TGTGCCACCAGCAGATTTGGGGGGGAGACCCAGTACTTC. Its translation: CATSRFGGETQYF.

The CDR3 sequence is CASSPGTGEDEQYF. DNA of the CDR3: TGTGCCAGCTCACCCGGGACAGGGGAGGACGAGCAGTACTTC. This chain joins TRBV18 and TRBJ2-7; 10 bases are a match to TRBD1. Per germline, CDR1 KGHSH and CDR2 LQKENI. With 3 bases clipped from V and 5 bases from J, the junction kept 4 bases outside the gene matches. The CDR3 is 14 amino acids.

The chain has TRBV7-9 and TRBJ1-1; TRBD1 matches 7 bases. The CDR3 contains 15 residues. Germline V CDR1 and CDR2: SEHNR, FQNEAQ (reference sequence). V shed 1 base, J shed 4 bases, and the junction held 6 bases outside the gene matches. The CDR3 bases are TGTGCCAGCAGCTTAGGAGGGGGCTCGGGCACTGAAGCTTTCTTT. As protein: CASSLGGGSGTEAFF.